This TCR beta chain was obtained from a study of shared clonotypes between healthy human individuals. Findings and caveats of the study: Estimated richness values were generally larger in naive subsets than in memory subsets. When naive CD4 clonotypes were compared across a handful of donors, 4% to 5.5% were shared. Non-shared clonotypes had lower generation probabilities than clonotypes shared by all four sorted-subset donors.

The authors distributed each subset's genomic DNA evenly over several immunoSEQ plates. Data came from immunoSEQ multiplex PCR; TCRdb stores just in-frame clones and leaves some out. The table has 2 million to 2.5 million clones, more than 85% seen once. About this clone itself: What it recognizes is unknown.

The clonotype was recovered from a man between 18 and 29 years old in good health. Some clones in this sample may be carry-over from other donors' samples. Sequences were obtained from naive CD4+ T cells from PBMCs. Subset noted: CD45RA+ positively selected.

The CDR3 loop reads CASSGPNRGGTEAFF. The CDR3 DNA is TGTGCCAGCAGTGGGCCTAACAGGGGTGGCACTGAAGCTTTCTTT. This sequence joins TRBV2 and TRBJ1-1; 7 bases match TRBD1. Losses at the gene ends were 4 bases for V and 4 bases for J; bases not matched to a gene: 9. CDR3 length equals 15 residues. Germline V CDR1 and CDR2: SNHLY, FYNNEI.